Below, one T cell receptor beta chain is given with its context. The antigen is not known. Generated by immunoSEQ multiplex PCR, the TCRdb table keeps only in-frame clones and is missing some. The sample lists some 150,000 clones, around 86% seen once, with roughly 9.7% in the top ten. The data are from a study of T cell responses to AZD1222 COVID-19 vaccine. Study results and limitations: Most donors were white British, females outnumbered males, and clonal diversity was possibly underestimated. Spike-specific TCR breadth and depth both grew after two AZD1222 doses.

V shed 2 bases and J shed 6 bases, with 16 bases lying between them. The CDR3 is 15 residues long. Looked up from germline, CDR1 is LGHNT and CDR2 is FRNRAP. Both about-4-week and about-12-week second-dose recipients were combined. This receptor was taken from an adult who received the AZD1222 COVID-19 vaccine. The chain has TRBV12-5 and TRBJ1-1, with D maybe TRBD1 (6 bases). Sequencing was performed on peripheral blood, taken 28 days after the second AZD1222 dose. CDR3 residues: CASGLSTGSYAEAFF. The CDR3 DNA sequence: TGTGCTAGTGGTTTGTCGACAGGTTCTTACGCTGAAGCTTTCTTT.